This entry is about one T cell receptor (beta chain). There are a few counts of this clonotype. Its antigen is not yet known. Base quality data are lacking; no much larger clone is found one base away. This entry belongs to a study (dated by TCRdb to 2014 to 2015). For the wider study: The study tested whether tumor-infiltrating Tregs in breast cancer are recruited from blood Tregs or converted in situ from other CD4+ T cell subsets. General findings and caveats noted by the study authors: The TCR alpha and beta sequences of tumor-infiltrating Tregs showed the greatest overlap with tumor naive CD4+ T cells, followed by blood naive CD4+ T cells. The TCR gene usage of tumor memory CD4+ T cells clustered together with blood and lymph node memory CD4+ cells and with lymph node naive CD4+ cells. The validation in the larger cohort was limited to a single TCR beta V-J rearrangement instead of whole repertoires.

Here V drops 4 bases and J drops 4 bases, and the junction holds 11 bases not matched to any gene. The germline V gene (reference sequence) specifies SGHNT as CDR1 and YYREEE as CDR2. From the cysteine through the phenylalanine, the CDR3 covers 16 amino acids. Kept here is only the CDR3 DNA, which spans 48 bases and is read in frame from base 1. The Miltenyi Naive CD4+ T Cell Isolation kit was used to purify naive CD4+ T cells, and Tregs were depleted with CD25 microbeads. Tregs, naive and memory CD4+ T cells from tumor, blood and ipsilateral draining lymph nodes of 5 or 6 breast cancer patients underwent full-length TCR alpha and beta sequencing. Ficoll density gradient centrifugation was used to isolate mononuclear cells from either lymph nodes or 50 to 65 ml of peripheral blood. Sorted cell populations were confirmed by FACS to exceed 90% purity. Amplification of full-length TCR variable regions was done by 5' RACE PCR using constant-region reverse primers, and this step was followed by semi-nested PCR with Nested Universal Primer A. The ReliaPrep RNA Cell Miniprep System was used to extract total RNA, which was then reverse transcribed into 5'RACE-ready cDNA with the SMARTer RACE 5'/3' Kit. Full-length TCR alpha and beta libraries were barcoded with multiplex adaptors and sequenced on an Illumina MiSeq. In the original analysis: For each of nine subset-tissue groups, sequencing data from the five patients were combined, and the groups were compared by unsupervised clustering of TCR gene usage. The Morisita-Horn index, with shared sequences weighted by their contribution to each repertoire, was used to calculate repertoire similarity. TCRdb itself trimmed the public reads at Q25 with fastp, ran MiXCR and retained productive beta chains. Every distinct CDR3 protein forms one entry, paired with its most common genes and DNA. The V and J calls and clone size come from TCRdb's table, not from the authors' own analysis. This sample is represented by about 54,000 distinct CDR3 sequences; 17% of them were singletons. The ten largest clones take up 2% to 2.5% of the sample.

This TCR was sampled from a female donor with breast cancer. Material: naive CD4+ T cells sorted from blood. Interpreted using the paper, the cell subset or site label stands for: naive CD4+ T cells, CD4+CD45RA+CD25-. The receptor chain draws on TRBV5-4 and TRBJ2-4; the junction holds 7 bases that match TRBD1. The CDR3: CASSPKPTGAKNIQYF. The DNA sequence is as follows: TGTGCCAGCAGCCCGAAGCCAACAGGGGCAAAAAACATTCAGTACTTC.